The 2 T cell receptor beta chains below all came from one sample that was sequenced in a study of OX40 agonist ivuxolimab in advanced cancers. Some clones are missing from TCRdb's copy, which holds only in-frame ones; the method was immunoSEQ multiplex PCR. Among under 90,000 clones listed, approximately 89% were seen once. The source was CD4+ or CD8+ T cells sorted from blood, collected in a trial of the OX40 agonist ivuxolimab. The receptors shown here come from an adult with an advanced solid tumor such as melanoma, head and neck, liver or kidney cancer.

The V gene is TRBV19, the J gene TRBJ1-5, with unresolved D. This CDR3 contains 12 residues. Germline V CDR1 and CDR2: LNHDA, SQIVND (reference sequence). The V end was cut by 3 bases, the J end by 5 bases, with 5 bases between. DNA of the CDR3: TGTGCCAGTAGTATTCCCCATCAGCCCCAGCATTTT. Translation: CASSIPHQPQHF.

This sequence joins TRBV7-2 and TRBJ1-3, with D tentatively TRBD1 (5 bases). Deletions cut 5 bases from V and 0 bases from J, with 17 bases between. The CDR3 is 17 amino acids. CDR1 and CDR2 from the germline V gene are SGHTA and FQGNSA. The chain's CDR3 is CASSRSGPGSSGNTIYF. The CDR3 region has the DNA TGTGCCAGCAGCCGATCCGGCCCAGGGTCCTCTGGAAACACCATATATTTT.